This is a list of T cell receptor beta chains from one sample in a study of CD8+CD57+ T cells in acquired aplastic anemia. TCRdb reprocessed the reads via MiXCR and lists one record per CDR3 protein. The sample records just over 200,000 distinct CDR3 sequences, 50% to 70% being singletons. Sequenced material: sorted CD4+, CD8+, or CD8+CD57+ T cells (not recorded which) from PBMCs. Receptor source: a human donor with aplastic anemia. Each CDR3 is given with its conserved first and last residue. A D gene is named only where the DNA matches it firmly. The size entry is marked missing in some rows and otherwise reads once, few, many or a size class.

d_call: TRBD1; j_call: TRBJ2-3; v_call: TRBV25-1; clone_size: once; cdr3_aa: CASSDRTGRSTDTQYF; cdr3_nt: TGTGCCAGCAGCGACCGGACAGGGAGGTCCACAGATACGCAGTATTTT
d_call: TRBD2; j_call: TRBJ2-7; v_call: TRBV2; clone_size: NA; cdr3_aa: CASSFSSGETIEQYF; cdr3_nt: TGTGCCAGCAGCTTTAGTAGCGGGGAAACCATCGAGCAGTACTTC
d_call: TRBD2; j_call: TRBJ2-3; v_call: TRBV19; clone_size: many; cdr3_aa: CASSKLAGGSTDTQYF; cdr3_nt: TGTGCCAGTAGTAAACTAGCGGGGGGTAGCACAGATACGCAGTATTTT
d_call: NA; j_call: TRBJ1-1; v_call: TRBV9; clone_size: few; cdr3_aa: CASSVAWGGTEAFF; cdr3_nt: TGTGCCAGCAGCGTAGCGTGGGGGGGGACTGAAGCTTTCTTT
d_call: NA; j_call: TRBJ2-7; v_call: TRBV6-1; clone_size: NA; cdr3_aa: CASSRDIHEQYF; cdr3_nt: TGTGCCAGCAGTAGAGACATTCACGAGCAGTACTTC
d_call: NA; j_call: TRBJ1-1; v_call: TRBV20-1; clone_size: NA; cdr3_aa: CSARDGGDTEAFF; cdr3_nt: TGCAGTGCTAGAGATGGGGGGGACACTGAAGCTTTCTTT
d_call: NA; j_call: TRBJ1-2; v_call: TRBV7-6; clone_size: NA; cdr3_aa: CASSLASGNYGYTF; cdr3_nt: TGTGCCAGCAGCTTGGCCTCAGGGAACTATGGCTACACCTTC
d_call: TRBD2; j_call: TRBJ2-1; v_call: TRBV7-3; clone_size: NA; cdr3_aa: CASSEGLGYNEQFF; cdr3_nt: TGTGCCAGCAGTGAGGGACTAGGATACAATGAGCAGTTCTTC
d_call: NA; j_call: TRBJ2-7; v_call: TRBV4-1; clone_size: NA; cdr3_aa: CASSQTVTYEQYF; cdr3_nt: TGCGCCAGCAGCCAAACAGTTACCTACGAGCAGTACTTC
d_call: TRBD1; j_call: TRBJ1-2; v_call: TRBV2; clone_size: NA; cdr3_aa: CAIWDRGNYGYTF; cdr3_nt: TGTGCCATCTGGGACAGGGGTAACTATGGCTACACCTTC
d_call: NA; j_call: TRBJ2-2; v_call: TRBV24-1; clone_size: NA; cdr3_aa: CATSDLRLVNTGELFF; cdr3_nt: TGTGCCACCAGTGATCTACGACTAGTGAACACCGGGGAGCTGTTTTTT
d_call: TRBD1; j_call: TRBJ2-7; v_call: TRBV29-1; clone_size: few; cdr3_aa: CSVAARDRVYEQYF; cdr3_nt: TGCAGCGTTGCGGCAAGGGACAGGGTGTACGAGCAGTACTTC
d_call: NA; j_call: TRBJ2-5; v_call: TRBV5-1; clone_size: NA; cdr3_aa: CASSYAGLQETQYF; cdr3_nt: TGCGCCAGCAGTTACGCGGGACTTCAAGAGACCCAGTACTTC
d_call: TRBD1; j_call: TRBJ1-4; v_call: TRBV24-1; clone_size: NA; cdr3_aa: CATSDSRQGGEKLFF; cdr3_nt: TGTGCCACCAGCGACTCTAGACAGGGGGGTGAAAAACTGTTTTTT
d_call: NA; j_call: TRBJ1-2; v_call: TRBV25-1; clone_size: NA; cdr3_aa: CASSESEDYYGYTF; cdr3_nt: TGTGCCAGCAGTGAATCCGAAGATTACTATGGCTACACCTTC
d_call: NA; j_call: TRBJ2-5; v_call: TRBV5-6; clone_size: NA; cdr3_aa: CASSLAGTFQETQYF; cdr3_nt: TGTGCCAGCAGCTTGGCCGGGACCTTCCAAGAGACCCAGTACTTC
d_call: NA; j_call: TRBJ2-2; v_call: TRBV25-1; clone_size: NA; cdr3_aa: CASSEYGWKGKPPNTGELFF; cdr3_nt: TGTGCCAGCAGTGAATACGGGTGGAAGGGGAAACCTCCGAACACCGGGGAGCTGTTTTTT
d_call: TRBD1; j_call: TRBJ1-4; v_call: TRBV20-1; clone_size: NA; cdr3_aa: CSASSQGGEKLFF; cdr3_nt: TGCAGTGCTAGCTCCCAGGGGGGTGAAAAACTGTTTTTT
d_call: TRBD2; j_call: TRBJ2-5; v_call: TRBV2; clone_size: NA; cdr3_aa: CASKLVSGSRETQYF; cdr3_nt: TGTGCCAGCAAACTTGTTAGCGGGAGTAGAGAGACCCAGTACTTC
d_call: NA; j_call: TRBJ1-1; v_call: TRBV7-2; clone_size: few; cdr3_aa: CASSGGAGNTEAFF; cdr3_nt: TGTGCCAGCAGCGGGGGGGCAGGGAACACTGAAGCTTTCTTT
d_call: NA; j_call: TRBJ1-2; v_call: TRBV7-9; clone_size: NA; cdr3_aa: CASSFSRGDYGYTF; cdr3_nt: TGTGCCAGCAGCTTCTCGAGGGGTGACTATGGCTACACCTTC
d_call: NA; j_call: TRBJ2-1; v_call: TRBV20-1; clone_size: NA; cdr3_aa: CSARDPRSGNNEQFF; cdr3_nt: TGCAGTGCTAGAGATCCCAGATCAGGGAACAATGAGCAGTTCTTC
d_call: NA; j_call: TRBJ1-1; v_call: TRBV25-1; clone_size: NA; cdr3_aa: CASRIGTVNTEAFF; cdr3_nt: TGTGCCAGCAGGATAGGGACGGTGAACACTGAAGCTTTCTTT
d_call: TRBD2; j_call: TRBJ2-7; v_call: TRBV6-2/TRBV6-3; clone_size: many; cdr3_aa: CASGWAGGSYDYEQYF; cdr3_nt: TGTGCCAGCGGTTGGGCGGGGGGGTCATACGACTACGAGCAGTACTTC
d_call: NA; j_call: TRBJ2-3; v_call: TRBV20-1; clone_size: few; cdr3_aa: CSARDPGGTQYF; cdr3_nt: TGCAGTGCTAGAGATCCGGGCGGTACGCAGTATTTT
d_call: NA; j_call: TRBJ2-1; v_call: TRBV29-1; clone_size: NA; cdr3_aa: CSVPRGPDNEQFF; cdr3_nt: TGCAGCGTGCCCCGCGGTCCCGACAATGAGCAGTTCTTC
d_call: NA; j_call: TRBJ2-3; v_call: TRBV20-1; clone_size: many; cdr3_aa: CSARDYEGSTDTQYF; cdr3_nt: TGCAGTGCTAGAGATTACGAGGGGAGCACAGATACGCAGTATTTT
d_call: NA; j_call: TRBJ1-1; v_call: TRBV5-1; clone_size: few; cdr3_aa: CASSLARGARSEAFF; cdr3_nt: TGCGCCAGCAGCTTGGCCCGGGGGGCGCGGTCTGAAGCTTTCTTT
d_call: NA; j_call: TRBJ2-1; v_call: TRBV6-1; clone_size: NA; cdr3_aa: CASSYMTTGEQFF; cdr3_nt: TGTGCCAGCAGTTATATGACTACGGGGGAGCAGTTCTTC
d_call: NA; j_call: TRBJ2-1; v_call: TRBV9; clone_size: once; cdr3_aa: CASSDSYLESINEQFF; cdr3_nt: TGTGCCAGCAGCGACTCTTACCTAGAATCTATCAATGAGCAGTTCTTC
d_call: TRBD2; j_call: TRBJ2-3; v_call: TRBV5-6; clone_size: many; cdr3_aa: CASSFGTSLVLTDTQYF; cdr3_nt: TGTGCCAGCAGCTTTGGGACTAGCTTGGTTTTGACAGATACGCAGTATTTT
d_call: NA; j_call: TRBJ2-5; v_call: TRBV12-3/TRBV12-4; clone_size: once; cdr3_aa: CASSPTWGLETQYF; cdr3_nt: TGTGCCAGCAGTCCGACATGGGGCTTGGAGACCCAGTACTTC
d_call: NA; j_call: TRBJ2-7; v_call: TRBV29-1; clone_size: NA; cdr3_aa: CSVEVATTYEQYF; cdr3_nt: TGCAGCGTTGAAGTAGCGACAACCTACGAGCAGTACTTC
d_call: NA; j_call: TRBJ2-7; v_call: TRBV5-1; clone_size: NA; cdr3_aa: CASSPPSIASYEQYF; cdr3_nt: TGTGCCAGCTCACCACCCTCTATTGCCTCCTACGAGCAGTACTTC
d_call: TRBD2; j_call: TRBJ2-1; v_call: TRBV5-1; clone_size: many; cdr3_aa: CASRSGGGSYNEQFF; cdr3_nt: TGCGCCAGCAGGTCGGGGGGGGGCTCCTACAATGAGCAGTTCTTC
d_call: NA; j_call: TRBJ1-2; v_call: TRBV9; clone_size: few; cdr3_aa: CASSAPDGYTF; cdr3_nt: TGTGCCAGCAGCGCCCCGGATGGCTACACCTTC
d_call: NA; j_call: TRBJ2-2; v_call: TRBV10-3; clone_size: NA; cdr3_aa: CATRNLGGHRGGELFF; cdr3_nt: TGTGCCACCAGAAACCTGGGTGGGCATAGGGGCGGGGAGCTGTTTTTT
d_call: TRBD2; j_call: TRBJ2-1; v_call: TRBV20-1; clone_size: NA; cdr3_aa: CSARDRWAEAATSGGRPLYNEQFF; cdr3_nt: TGCAGTGCTAGAGATCGTTGGGCGGAGGCCGCGACTAGCGGGGGCCGTCCGCTTTACAATGAGCAGTTCTTC
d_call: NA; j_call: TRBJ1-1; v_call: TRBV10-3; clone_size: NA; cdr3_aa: CAISESVGTVNTEAFF; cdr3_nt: TGTGCCATCAGTGAGTCGGTAGGGACCGTGAACACTGAAGCTTTCTTT
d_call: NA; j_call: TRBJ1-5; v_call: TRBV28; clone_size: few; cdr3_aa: CASSSSGWTEYNQPQHF; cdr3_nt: TGTGCCAGCAGTTCCTCCGGGTGGACAGAATACAATCAGCCCCAGCATTTT
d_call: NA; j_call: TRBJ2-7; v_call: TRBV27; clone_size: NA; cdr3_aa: CASSLSLGRGLVEQYF; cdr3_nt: TGTGCCAGCAGTTTATCCCTTGGGAGGGGGCTTGTCGAGCAGTACTTC
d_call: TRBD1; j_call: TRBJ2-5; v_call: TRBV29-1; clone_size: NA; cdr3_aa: CSVYGRGQETQYF; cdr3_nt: TGCAGCGTTTACGGCAGGGGGCAAGAGACCCAGTACTTC
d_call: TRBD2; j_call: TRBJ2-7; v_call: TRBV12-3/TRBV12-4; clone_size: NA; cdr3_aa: CASGGSGSMMEQYF; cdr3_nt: TGTGCCAGCGGGGGTAGCGGGAGTATGATGGAGCAGTACTTC
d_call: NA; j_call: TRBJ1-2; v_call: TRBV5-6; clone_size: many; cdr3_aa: CASNTVDYGYTF; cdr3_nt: TGTGCCAGCAACACAGTGGATTATGGCTACACCTTC
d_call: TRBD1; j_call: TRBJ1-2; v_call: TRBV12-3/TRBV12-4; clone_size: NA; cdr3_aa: CASRNRDSRGYTF; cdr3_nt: TGTGCCAGCAGAAACCGGGACAGTCGTGGCTACACCTTC
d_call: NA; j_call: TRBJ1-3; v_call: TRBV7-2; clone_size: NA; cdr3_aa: CASSLVLRAGGNTIYF; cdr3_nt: TGTGCCAGCAGCTTAGTGTTGAGGGCCGGTGGAAACACCATATATTTT
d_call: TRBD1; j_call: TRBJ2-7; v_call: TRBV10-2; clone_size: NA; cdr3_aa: CASSGGTHRGRAYEQYF; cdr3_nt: TGCGCCAGCAGTGGGGGGACACACAGGGGGCGAGCCTACGAGCAGTACTTC
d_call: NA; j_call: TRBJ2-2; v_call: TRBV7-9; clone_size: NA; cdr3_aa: CATLGLHGTGELFF; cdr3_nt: TGTGCCACCCTGGGACTTCACGGCACCGGGGAGCTGTTTTTT
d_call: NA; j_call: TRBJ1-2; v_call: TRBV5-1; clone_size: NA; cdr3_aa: CASSMIPDHGYSF; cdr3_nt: TGCGCCAGCAGCATGATTCCTGATCATGGCTACAGCTTC
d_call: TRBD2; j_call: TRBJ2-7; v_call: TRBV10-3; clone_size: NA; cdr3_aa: CASSPGASGIYEQYF; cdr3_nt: TGTGCCAGCAGTCCCGGGGCTAGCGGGATCTACGAGCAGTACTTC
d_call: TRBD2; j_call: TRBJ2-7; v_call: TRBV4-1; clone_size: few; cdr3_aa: CASSQVSGDCEQYF; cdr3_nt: TGCGCCAGCAGCCAAGTTAGCGGGGACTGCGAGCAGTACTTC
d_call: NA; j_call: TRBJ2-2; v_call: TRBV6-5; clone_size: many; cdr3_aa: CASSYELGRPTGELFF; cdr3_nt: TGTGCCAGCAGTTACGAGTTGGGGCGTCCAACCGGGGAGCTGTTTTTT
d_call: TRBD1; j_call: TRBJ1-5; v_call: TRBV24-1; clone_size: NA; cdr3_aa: CATSDGQGGWPQHF; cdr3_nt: TGTGCCACCAGTGATGGACAGGGGGGTTGGCCCCAGCATTTT
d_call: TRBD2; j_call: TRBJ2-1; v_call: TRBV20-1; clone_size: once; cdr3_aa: CSARSGVLNEQFF; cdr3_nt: TGCAGTGCTAGAAGCGGGGTACTCAATGAGCAGTTCTTC
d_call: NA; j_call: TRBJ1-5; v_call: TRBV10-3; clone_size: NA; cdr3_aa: CATDTGSNQPQHF; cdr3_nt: TGTGCCACCGACACTGGGAGCAATCAGCCCCAGCATTTT
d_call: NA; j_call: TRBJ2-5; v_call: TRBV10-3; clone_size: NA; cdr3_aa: CAISESLLAGETQYF; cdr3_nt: TGTGCCATCAGTGAGTCCTTGTTGGCTGGTGAGACCCAGTACTTC
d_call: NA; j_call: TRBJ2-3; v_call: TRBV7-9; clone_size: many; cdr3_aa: CASSLAGEADTQYF; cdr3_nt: TGTGCCAGCAGCTTAGCGGGGGAAGCTGATACGCAGTATTTT
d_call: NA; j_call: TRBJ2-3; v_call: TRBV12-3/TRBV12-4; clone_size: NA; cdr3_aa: CASSRLVAGTDTQYF; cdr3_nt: TGTGCCAGCAGCCGACTAGTCGCGGGGACAGATACGCAGTATTTT
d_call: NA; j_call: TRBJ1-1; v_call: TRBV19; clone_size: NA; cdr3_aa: CASSLRPYDEAFF; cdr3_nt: TGTGCCAGTAGCCTCAGGCCCTACGATGAAGCTTTCTTT
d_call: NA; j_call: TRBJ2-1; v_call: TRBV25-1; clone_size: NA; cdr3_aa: CASSEYNSDGRFF; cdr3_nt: TGTGCCAGCAGTGAATATAATAGTGATGGAAGGTTCTTC